The clone carrying this TCR beta chain was seen more than once but under ten times. The target antigen is unknown. The data are from a study of T cells in lung cancer brain metastases. General study points: Paired lesions shared few clones; most were lesion-specific (mean Morisita about 0.25).

The protocol was immunoSEQ multiplex PCR, while the TCRdb copy is restricted to in-frame clones and leaves out a portion. The table includes 2,000 or so clones, approximately 90% detected once. V was cut by 8 bases and J by 8 bases, with 13 bases left in between. CDR3 length equals 12 residues. Germline V gene lookup returns CDR1 MNHNS and CDR2 SASEGT. The rearrangement uses TRBV6-1 and TRBJ2-1; perhaps TRBD1 as D (5 bases). This receptor was identified in a woman between 45 and 65 years old with non-small cell lung cancer that had spread to the brain. The source material was tumor tissue from a brain metastasis. Here the CDR3 DNA reads TGTGCCAGCTGGGGCCCAGGGTATGAGCAGTTCTTC. It is translated as CASWGPGYEQFF.